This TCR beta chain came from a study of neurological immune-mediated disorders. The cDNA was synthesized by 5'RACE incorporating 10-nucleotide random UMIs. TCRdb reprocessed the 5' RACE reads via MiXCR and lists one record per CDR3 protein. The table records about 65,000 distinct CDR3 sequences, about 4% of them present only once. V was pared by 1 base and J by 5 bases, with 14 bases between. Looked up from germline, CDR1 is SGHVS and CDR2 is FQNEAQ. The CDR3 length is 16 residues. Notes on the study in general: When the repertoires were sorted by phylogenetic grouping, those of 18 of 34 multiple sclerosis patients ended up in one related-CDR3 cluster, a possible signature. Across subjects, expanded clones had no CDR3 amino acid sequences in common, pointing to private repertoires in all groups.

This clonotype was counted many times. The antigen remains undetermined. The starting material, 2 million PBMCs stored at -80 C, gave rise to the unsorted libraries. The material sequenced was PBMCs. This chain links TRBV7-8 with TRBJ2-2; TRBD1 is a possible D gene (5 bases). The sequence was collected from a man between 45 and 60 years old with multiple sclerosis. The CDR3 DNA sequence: TGTGCCAGCAGCTTAGGGGCAGGGAAGATAACCGGGGAGCTGTTTTTT. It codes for CASSLGAGKITGELFF.